This T cell receptor (beta chain) was sequenced in a study of shared clonotypes between healthy human individuals (dated by TCRdb to the early 2020s). With respect to the entire study: A few men and two women, aged 18 to 49 years, made up the cohort. Between about 0.9 and 9 billion PBMCs per donor were obtained by leukapheresis. Per donor, three plates each were used for CD4 naive and CD4 memory, two for CD8 naive, and one for CD8 memory. Blood TCR repertoires of five healthy adults were deeply sequenced to estimate repertoire size and the extent of clonotype sharing between individuals. To increase sequencing depth and limit assay-specific biases, TCR repertoire library preparation and sequencing were carried out by different laboratories using diverse techniques.

CD8 naive samples were obtained by positive selection for CCR7 among CD45RO-negative cells, yielding a CD45RA+CCR7+ population from which TemRA cells were excluded. Healthy HIV-negative adults with no recently reported acute infections or vaccinations were included as donors. All donors were Caucasian adults living in Nashville, Tennessee, USA. After blood collection by leukapheresis, PBMCs were isolated using Ficoll-Histopaque density gradient centrifugation and then cryopreserved in the vapor phase of liquid nitrogen. Purity and quantity of every magnetically sorted T cell population were checked by analytical flow cytometry. Each sorted fraction had its genomic DNA isolated and then quantified by UV absorbance on a Nanodrop 2000c. Using the deep immunoSEQ assay, TCR CDR3 regions were amplified from genomic DNA by multiplex PCR. Extracted genomic DNA from each cell subset was distributed evenly across all wells of several immunoSEQ 96-well plates, and each plate was treated as a replicate. For sorted subsets, around 0.2 ug of genomic DNA, equivalent to 30,000 or so T cell genomes, went into each replicate PCR. Purified libraries were quantified with a Qubit 3.0 fluorometer, sized on a Bioanalyzer 2100, and re-quantified with the KAPA Library Quantification kit. Every immunoSEQ 96-well plate was sequenced on a dedicated single-read 150-cycle Illumina NextSeq 550 flow cell. In the original analysis: Because the immunoSEQ output included only junctional sequences and no quality scores, the filtering could not be the same as the filtering used for full-length reads. Sequences were annotated with PyIR, a Python wrapper for IgBLAST v1.9, using IMGT germline references to assign V/J genes and CDR3. Reads were removed for weak V/J assignments (E-value above 1e-6), missing CDR3, stop codons, out-of-frame junctions, or ambiguous translated residues. V3J clonotypes were defined as sequences sharing the same inferred V gene, J gene, and CDR3 amino acid sequence. Percentage overlap between repertoires was calculated by dividing the number of shared unique clonotypes by the size of the smaller repertoire. Richness of each repertoire was evaluated using RTK rarefaction, the Chao1 estimator, and Recon v2.1 estimates of unobserved clonotypes. Generation probabilities for all TCRbeta clonotypes obtained by the gDNA method from a few donors were computed using OLGA. TCRdb stores this immuneACCESS table with in-frame sequences only. Part of the clones is absent; in the studies checked, under half of the shortfall reflects unresolved V genes, and no reason is known for the rest. That table furnishes V, J and clone size, whereas the DNA furnished D and trimming. Across this sample there are millions of clones, with about 93% seen only once. About 1.8% of the sample is taken by the ten largest.

This clone was recorded only once. The antigen it recognizes is unknown. The sample holds no much larger clone one base away, and base qualities are not on file. For this chain, trimming is 3 bases at the V end and 5 bases at the J end, and the number of junction bases without a gene match is 7. The germline V gene encodes CDR1 MNHNS and CDR2 SASEGT. Inclusive of the bounding cysteine and phenylalanine, the CDR3 is 16 residues long. CDR3 DNA is the only sequence kept; it has 48 bases, read in frame from the first base. General study outcomes and caveats: Sampling was restricted to blood, and TCR repertoires in tissue are likely to differ from TCR repertoires in blood. Incomplete sequencing was indicated by rarefaction of sorted-subset datasets, despite the large sequencing depth. Estimated clonotype richness was generally larger for naive than for memory subsets. Pairwise subsampling led to the expectation that sequencing depth would affect the degree of clonotype sharing among donors. The small number of donors limited the genetic and exposure-history diversity represented. Clonotypes shared by all four sorted-subset donors showed higher generation probabilities than non-shared clonotypes. Sharing across a handful of donors was observed for 5% to 6.5% of naive CD4, under 4% of naive CD8, 2% to 2.5% of memory CD4, and around 0.44% of memory CD8 clonotypes.

Sequences were obtained from naive CD8+ T cells from PBMCs. The cell subset or site label of this sample denotes: CD45RA+CCR7+. This chain joins TRBV6-1 to TRBJ2-5, and 12 junction bases match TRBD2. The receptor was isolated from a man aged 18 to 29 in good health. Some clones in this sample may be carry-over from other donors' samples. The CDR3 is CASSDLAGGPTETQYF. The sequenced DNA: TGTGCCAGCAGTGACCTAGCGGGAGGGCCGACGGAGACCCAGTACTTC.